The rows below give T cell receptor beta chains drawn from one sample of a study of blood T cell repertoires in COVID-19. The method was immunoSEQ multiplex PCR; TCRdb's version includes in-frame clones alone and lacks a portion of them. The sample lists some 380,000 clones, around 87% occurring once. The material sequenced was PBMCs or T cells enriched from blood (not recorded which). The receptors were gathered from a man aged 30 to 39 who had recovered from COVID-19. Both conserved end residues are part of each CDR3. D genes are given only for firm matches. Size tells how often a clone was seen (once, few, many) or the class of an expanded clone, and some rows leave it out.

V,size,J,D,DNA,CDR3
TRBV27,once,TRBJ1-2,.,TGTGCCAGCAGTCGCGGGGGGGCAGAGGGTAACTATGGCTACACCTTC,CASSRGGAEGNYGYTF
TRBV18,.,TRBJ2-5,.,TGTGCCAGCTCACCACCAGCTGGGACACGGGAGACCCAGTACTTC,CASSPPAGTRETQYF
TRBV5-1,.,TRBJ1-2,TRBD1,TGCGCCAGCAGCCTAGGACAGGGAGGCCCTGGCTACACCTTC,CASSLGQGGPGYTF
TRBV5-4,.,TRBJ1-6,TRBD1,TGTGCCAGCAGCCGCCGGGACAGTGACTCACCCCTCCACTTT,CASSRRDSDSPLHF
TRBV7-8,.,TRBJ2-7,.,TGTGCCAGCAGCTTAAGCAGGGATTTAAACGAGCAGTACTTC,CASSLSRDLNEQYF
TRBV3-1/TRBV3-2,.,TRBJ1-6,.,TGTGCCAGCAGCCAAGAACGGAATTCACCCCTCCACTTT,CASSQERNSPLHF
TRBV5-1,.,TRBJ1-5,.,TGCGCCAGCAGCTTGATCCCAGACAATCAGCCCCAGCATTTT,CASSLIPDNQPQHF
TRBV18,.,TRBJ1-3,.,TGTGCCAGCTCACCGACGGCCCCAGGCTCGGCGACGGGAAACACCATATATTTT,CASSPTAPGSATGNTIYF
TRBV7-3,.,TRBJ2-5,.,TGTGCCAGCAGCCAAGGAGGGTCAGCAGGGGAGACCCAGTACTTC,CASSQGGSAGETQYF
TRBV10-3,.,TRBJ1-2,TRBD1,TGTGCCGCAGGACAGGGGAATGGCTACACCTTC,CAAGQGNGYTF
TRBV5-5,.,TRBJ2-5,TRBD1,TGTGCCAGCAGCTTGAACAGGGGCGACTTTGAGACCCAGTACTTC,CASSLNRGDFETQYF
TRBV4-1,.,TRBJ2-5,TRBD1,TGCGCCAGCAGCCCCAGCAGGGGGCCGGAGACCCAGTACTTC,CASSPSRGPETQYF
TRBV28,.,TRBJ1-5,.,TGTGCCAGCAGTTCTAGACAGCCCCAGCATTTT,CASSSRQPQHF
TRBV6-5,.,TRBJ1-2,TRBD1,TGTGCCAGCAGTTACGACCGGACAGGCGGATCCTATGGCTACACCTTC,CASSYDRTGGSYGYTF
TRBV5-1,.,TRBJ1-2,.,TGCGCCAGCAGCTTACAGGGTTGGGACTATGGCTACACCTTC,CASSLQGWDYGYTF
TRBV19,many,TRBJ1-1,.,TGTGCCACCAGAGAGGCCGGGGATCGAGAAGCTTTCTTT,CATREAGDREAFF
TRBV10-2,.,TRBJ1-2,TRBD1,TGCGCCAGCACCCGAGAGGGACAGGAGAACTATGGCTACACCTTC,CASTREGQENYGYTF
TRBV7-2,.,TRBJ1-1,.,TGTGCCAGCGAGGGGGTGGGGAACACTGAAGCTTTCTTT,CASEGVGNTEAFF
TRBV7-9,.,TRBJ2-5,.,TGTGCCAGCAGCCACACAGGGACTAACAGAGAGACCCAGTACTTC,CASSHTGTNRETQYF
TRBV4-2,.,TRBJ1-2,.,TGTGCCAGCAGCAAGGCCCAGGGTGAGGTAGGCTACACCTTC,CASSKAQGEVGYTF
TRBV12-5,.,TRBJ2-3,.,TGTGCTAGTGGTTTGACTAGGGTATTCGGACTGGCACAAGATACGCAGTATTTT,CASGLTRVFGLAQDTQYF
TRBV27,.,TRBJ1-2,.,TGTGCCAGCAGTTTATCCCGGGATAGCACGGGCTACACCTTC,CASSLSRDSTGYTF
TRBV19,.,TRBJ2-3,.,TGTGCCAGTAGTAAGGGAGAGGCTAGCACAGATACGCAGTATTTT,CASSKGEASTDTQYF
TRBV6-2/TRBV6-3,.,TRBJ1-1,TRBD1,TGTGCCAGCAGTTATGCCGGGACAGTCACTTTCTTT,CASSYAGTVTFF
TRBV19,.,TRBJ2-2,TRBD1,TGTGCCAGTACCAGGGACAGGGAGTACACCGGGGAGCTGTTTTTT,CASTRDREYTGELFF
TRBV18,.,TRBJ1-2,.,TGTGCCAGCTCACCACTCGGGGCTAACTATGGCTACACCTTC,CASSPLGANYGYTF